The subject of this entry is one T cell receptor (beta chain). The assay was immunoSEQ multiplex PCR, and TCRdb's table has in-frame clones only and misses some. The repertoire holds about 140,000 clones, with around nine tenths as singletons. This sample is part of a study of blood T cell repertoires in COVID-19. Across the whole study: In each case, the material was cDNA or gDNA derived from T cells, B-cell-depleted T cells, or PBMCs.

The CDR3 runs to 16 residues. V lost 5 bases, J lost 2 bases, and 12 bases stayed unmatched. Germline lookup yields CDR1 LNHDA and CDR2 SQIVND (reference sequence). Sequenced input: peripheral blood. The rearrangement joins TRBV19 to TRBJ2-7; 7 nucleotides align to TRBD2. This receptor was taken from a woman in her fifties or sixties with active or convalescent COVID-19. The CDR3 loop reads CASSPPMSGTPYEQYF. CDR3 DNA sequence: TGTGCCAGTAGTCCACCCATGAGCGGGACTCCCTACGAGCAGTACTTC.